This TCR beta chain was retrieved from a study of T cells in Graves' hyperthyroidism and ophthalmopathy. Study overall: The authors collected peripheral blood at initial diagnosis, before any treatment. General observations from the study: Blood also contained most expanded thyroid clonotypes above 0.001.

What was amplified from RNA transcripts were TCR beta CDR3 regions. The study used the HTBI primer set for a first-round RT-PCR of the TCR CDR3. TCRdb recomputed calls from the multiplex PCR reads with MiXCR, one row per CDR3 protein. The repertoire holds a few hundred thousand distinct CDR3 sequences, with 15% to 17% as singletons. Newly diagnosed patients aged 18 to 65 had hyperthyroidism of under 2 months' duration. Exclusion followed for patients with uncontrolled infection, other autoimmune disease, pregnancy or lactation. The CDR3 is made up of 11 amino acids. Germline CDR1 and CDR2: SEHNR and FQNEAQ (reference sequence). With respect to this clonotype: Its antigen is not identified. At one of its ends the junction is not consistent with the germline gene, which may arise from a read error.

The specimen was blood. The genes are TRBV7-9 and TRBJ2-7; tentative D call: TRBD2 (6 bases). The receptor comes from a woman under 30 with Graves' hyperthyroidism that later progressed to Graves' ophthalmopathy. CDR3 bases: TGTGCCAGCAGTTGGAGGGATGAGCAATACTTC. Its translation: CASSWRDEQYF.